The 25 T cell receptor beta chains below come from one sample, sequenced in a study of patients and donors after allogeneic stem cell transplantation. TCRdb redid the calling of the RT-PCR reads with MiXCR, one entry per CDR3 protein. The profile shows more than 150,000 distinct CDR3 sequences, about 40% of them singletons. Sequenced: blood, either unsorted or a sorted T cell fraction (not recorded which). The receptors come from a human donor who was either an allogeneic HSCT recipient or a stem cell or donor lymphocyte infusion donor (not recorded which). It is not recorded whose cells these are; they may come from a transplant donor.

The genes are TRBV7-3 and TRBJ2-1; D is uncertain. Germline V lookup: CDR1 SGHTA, CDR2 FQGTGA. The length of the CDR3 is 15 residues. Trimming took 2 bases from V and 6 from J, leaving 14 bases between them. CDR3 sequence: CASSLLGATGNEQFF. In DNA form, the CDR3 reads TGTGCCAGCAGCTTACTTGGAGCAACTGGCAATGAGCAGTTCTTC.

This clonotype was recorded only once. The chain uses TRBV11-2 and TRBJ2-2; 8 nucleotides align to TRBD1. Germline loops: CDR1 SGHAT, CDR2 FQNNGV. There are 14 residues in the CDR3. Trimming removed 5 bases from V and 8 bases from J; junction bases left unmatched: 7. The CDR3 DNA reads as TGTGCCAGCAGCCCTGGACAGGGTTTGGGGGAGCTGTTTTTT. Amino acids: CASSPGQGLGELFF. Filled out from reference TRBV11-2 and TRBJ2-2, the complete variable domain reads EAGVAQSPRYKIIEKRQSVAFWCNPISGHATLYWYQQILGQGPKLLIQFQNNGVVDDSQLPKDRFSAERLKGVDSTLKIQPAKLEDSAVYLCASSPGQGLGELFFGEGSRLTVL.

This chain links TRBV27 with TRBJ1-1; the D is unclear. Trimming pared 4 bases from V and 9 bases from J, leaving 24 bases between. CDR3 length equals 16 residues. Germline loops: CDR1 MNHEY, CDR2 SMNVEV (reference sequence). The CDR3, as DNA: TGTGCCAGCAGTTACGCCCTCACCTCAGGTCCGATGCAAGCTTTCTTT. It translates to CASSYALTSGPMQAFF.

The V call is TRBV9, the J call TRBJ1-2, with D possibly being TRBD1 (6 bases). Germline V gene lookup returns CDR1 SGDLS and CDR2 YYNGEE. The CDR3 loop spans 15 amino acids. The V end lost 0 bases, the J end lost 0 bases, and 9 bases lay between the germline ends. The CDR3 DNA reads TGTGCCAGCAGCGTAGACCGGGACACTAACTATGGCTACACCTTC. Amino acids: CASSVDRDTNYGYTF.

This clonotype was picked up a small number of times. The gene calls are TRBV29-1 and TRBJ1-1, with TRBD1 identical over 9 bases. Trimming took 0 bases from V and 5 from J; bases not matched to a gene: 4. Germline CDR1 SQVTM, CDR2 ANQGSEA. The CDR3 totals 14 residues. The CDR3 protein is CSVEDDRGGTEAFF. In DNA form, the CDR3 reads TGCAGCGTTGAAGATGACAGGGGGGGTACTGAAGCTTTCTTT.

This chain joins TRBV12-3 or TRBV12-4 and TRBJ1-1; 7 bases agree with TRBD1. The CDR3 extends over 15 amino acids. The V gene end was trimmed by 8 bases and the J gene end by 3 bases; junction bases not matched to a gene: 12. CDR3 DNA: TGTGCCAGCCTAAGGAGGGGGCTCGGAGACACTGAAGCTTTCTTT. Protein: CASLRRGLGDTEAFF.

V is TRBV11-2 and J is TRBJ2-2; 13 nucleotides line up with TRBD2. The CDR3 extends over 16 amino acids. V lost 4 bases and J lost 7; bases outside the gene matches: 6. The V gene's germline CDR1 is SGHAT and CDR2 FQNNGV. The CDR3 DNA reads as TGTGCCAGCAGCTCAGGACTAGCGGGAGTGAACGGGGAGCTGTTTTTT. It specifies CASSSGLAGVNGELFF.

The V and J genes are TRBV7-9 and TRBJ2-1, with 9 bases lining up with TRBD2. V dropped 6 bases and J dropped 8; count of bases not matched to a gene: 11. This CDR3 is built from 15 residues. CDR1 is SEHNR, CDR2 FQNEAQ, per germline (reference sequence). This chain's CDR3 is CASSRTGTSIYEQFF. In DNA, the CDR3 is TGTGCCAGCAGTCGGACCGGGACTAGCATATATGAGCAGTTCTTC. Supplemented by reference TRBV7-9 and TRBJ2-1, the full variable domain reads DTGVSQNPRHKITKRGQNVTFRCDPISEHNRLYWYRQTLGQGPEFLTYFQNEAQLEKSRLLSDRFSAERPKGSFSTLEIQRTEQGDSAMYLCASSRTGTSIYEQFFGPGTRLTVL.

V gene TRBV6-6 combines with J gene TRBJ2-1; D possibly corresponds to TRBD2 (6 bases). This CDR3 contains 16 residues. The germline V and J ends were trimmed by 0 bases and 5 bases, with 14 bases remaining between them. The germline V gene encodes CDR1 MNHNY and CDR2 SVGAGI (reference sequence). CDR3 loop: CASSYSAQREDNEQFF. For the CDR3, the DNA is TGTGCCAGCAGTTACTCCGCCCAAAGGGAGGACAATGAGCAGTTCTTC.

The chain uses TRBV12-3 or TRBV12-4 and TRBJ1-2; 8 bases align to TRBD1. After removal of 3 bases from V and 5 bases from J, the junction contained 8 bases not matched to a gene. The length of the CDR3 is 15 residues. The CDR3 region is CASSFFTGGRYGYTF. The CDR3 bases are TGTGCCAGCAGTTTTTTTACAGGGGGTCGGTATGGCTACACCTTC.

This clonotype came up a few times. Compared with germline, one end of the junction differs, possibly owing to a read error. The chain links TRBV6-2 or TRBV6-3 to TRBJ1-1; D gene ambiguous. Germline assignment: CDR1 MNHEY and CDR2 SVGEGT. CDR3 length: 11 amino acids. CDR3 amino acids: CASSKNSEAFF. The CDR3 nucleotides are TGTGCCAGCAGTAAAAACAGTGAAGCTTTCTTT.

There are a few counts of this clonotype. CDR3 sequence (DNA): TGTGCCAGCAGTTCCAGGGCCGGGGCGCAGTATTTT. Translation: CASSSRAGAQYF. The chain carries TRBV12-3 or TRBV12-4 and TRBJ2-3; D is tentatively TRBD1 or TRBD2 (5 bases each). The CDR3 runs to 12 residues. V dropped 4 bases and J dropped 10 bases, with 12 bases sitting between them.

This clonotype has just a few counts. The V call is TRBV29-1, the J call TRBJ1-4; D is unresolved. This CDR3 has 14 residues. The V end was cut by 5 bases, the J end by 0 bases, with 10 bases between. The V gene's germline CDR1 is SQVTM and CDR2 ANQGSEA. The CDR3 is CSVLGSSTNEKLFF. Here the CDR3 DNA reads TGCAGCGTTCTCGGGAGTTCAACTAATGAAAAACTGTTTTTT. Full variable domain (rest looked up from reference TRBV29-1 and TRBJ1-4): SAVISQKPSRDICQRGTSLTIQCQVDSQVTMMFWYRQQPGQSLTLIATANQGSEATYESGFVIDKFPISRPNLTFSTLTVSNMSPEDSSIYLCSVLGSSTNEKLFFGSGTQLSVL.

This clonotype was observed a handful of times. The rearrangement uses TRBV9 and TRBJ2-1; D not resolved. This CDR3 is built from 16 residues. V dropped 0 bases and J dropped 3 bases, with 13 bases sitting between them. Germline CDR1 SGDLS, CDR2 YYNGEE. The CDR3, as DNA: TGTGCCAGCAGCGTAGCTACGAGACCACGCTACAATGAGCAGTTCTTC. Residues: CASSVATRPRYNEQFF.

This clonotype showed up just a few times. The chain carries TRBV7-9 and TRBJ1-3, with unresolved D. Germline V CDR1 and CDR2: SEHNR, FQNEAQ (reference sequence). The V and J ends lost 1 base and 0 bases respectively, with 7 bases between them. The CDR3 extends over 15 amino acids. CDR3 loop: CASSLGVGSGNTIYF. In nucleotides, the CDR3 is TGTGCCAGCAGCTTAGGAGTGGGCTCTGGAAACACCATATATTTT.

The V gene is TRBV2, the J gene TRBJ2-3; TRBD2 matches at 10 bases. Trimming removed 1 base from V and 2 bases from J; junction bases left unmatched: 3. CDR1 SNHLY and CDR2 FYNNEI come from the germline V gene. The CDR3 loop spans 16 amino acids. Here the CDR3 reads CASSEETSGPTDTQYF. The CDR3 DNA follows: TGTGCCAGCAGTGAAGAGACTAGCGGGCCCACAGATACGCAGTATTTT.

The gene calls are TRBV28 and TRBJ2-7; 9 bases agree with TRBD1. The V and J ends lost 11 bases and 4 bases, in that order; junction bases with no gene match: 9. The CDR3 totals 13 residues. CDR1 and CDR2 from the germline V gene are MDHEN and SYDVKM. The CDR3 DNA sequence: TGTGCCGTCACCGGGACAGGGAGATACGAGCAGTACTTC. Amino acids: CAVTGTGRYEQYF.

This clonotype was counted a few times. This chain links TRBV7-3 with TRBJ1-1; no definite D call. The CDR3 spans 15 residues. Germline V lookup: CDR1 SGHTA, CDR2 FQGTGA. The V and J ends lost 0 bases and 2 bases respectively, with 10 bases between them. The CDR3 here is CASSLTVGSNTEAFF. CDR3 DNA sequence: TGTGCCAGCAGCTTAACGGTAGGGAGCAACACTGAAGCTTTCTTT.

The gene calls are TRBV6-2 or TRBV6-3 and TRBJ1-1; 7 bases agree with TRBD1. V shed 4 bases and J 4 bases; nucleotides not matched to a gene: 6. This CDR3 is built from 14 residues. The V gene's germline CDR1 is MNHEY and CDR2 SVGEGT. The CDR3 is CASSFDRVSTEAFF. The CDR3 nucleotides are TGTGCCAGCAGTTTCGACAGGGTGAGCACTGAAGCTTTCTTT.

This clonotype was counted only a few times. The V call is TRBV28, the J call TRBJ1-1; 10 nucleotides agree with TRBD1. The CDR3 has 17 residues. Trimming took 6 bases from V and 0 from J; bases not matched to a gene: 10. Germline V gives CDR1 MDHEN, CDR2 SYDVKM. The CDR3 region is CASRLTGGKILNTEAFF. Written as DNA, the CDR3 is TGTGCCAGCAGATTGACAGGGGGCAAGATATTGAACACTGAAGCTTTCTTT.

This clonotype is a singleton in its sample. This chain links TRBV3-1 with TRBJ2-7; 12 bases agree with TRBD2. The CDR3 has 14 residues. Germline loops: CDR1 LGHDT, CDR2 YNNKEL (reference sequence). The V and J ends lost 3 bases and 4 bases, in that order; junction bases with no gene match: 1. The CDR3 spells CASSQTSGSYEQYF. CDR3 bases: TGTGCCAGCAGCCAGACTAGCGGGAGTTACGAGCAGTACTTC.

V is TRBV28 and J is TRBJ2-7, with D perhaps TRBD1 or TRBD2 (5 bases each). V was clipped by 6 bases and J by 3 bases, with 15 bases between them. The V gene's germline CDR1 is MDHEN and CDR2 SYDVKM. The CDR3 covers 14 residues. CDR3 nucleotide sequence: TGTGCCAGCAGCCCTCGGGACGGATACTACGAGCAGTACTTC. The encoded protein is CASSPRDGYYEQYF.

The rearrangement links TRBV15 to TRBJ2-1; TRBD2 agrees at 13 bases. This CDR3 has 17 residues. V trimming: 3 bases; J trimming: 10 bases; junction bases outside the gene matches: 12. CDR1 is LNHNV, CDR2 YYDKDF, per germline (reference sequence). CDR3 nucleotides: TGTGCCACCAGCAGGGCTAACGTACCGGGACTAGCGGGAGAGCAGTTCTTC. Amino acid sequence: CATSRANVPGLAGEQFF.

The chain carries TRBV15 and TRBJ1-3, with 8 bases matching TRBD1. The length of the CDR3 is 17 residues. In germline, CDR1 is LNHNV, CDR2 YYDKDF (reference sequence). V gave up 0 bases and J gave up 2 bases; unmatched junction bases: 6. This CDR3 reads CATSRDPQGATGNTIYF. The CDR3 DNA sequence: TGTGCCACCAGCAGAGATCCCCAGGGGGCAACTGGAAACACCATATATTTT.

This clonotype turned up a few times. The chain combines TRBV6-6 with TRBJ1-2, with a possible D match to TRBD1 (5 bases). Germline V gene sequence: CDR1 MNHNY, CDR2 SVGAGI (reference sequence). CDR3 length equals 11 residues. V was cut by 9 bases and J by 2 bases, with 7 bases left in between. CDR3: CASQGNYGYTF. The CDR3 bases are TGTGCCAGTCAGGGCAACTATGGCTACACCTTC.